This TCR beta chain appears in the sequencing data of a study of human T cells and chemical hapten exposure. Study at large: DPC 0.01% went on the upper back by patch test, with reading at 6 days. Diagnoses of alopecia areata, totalis or universalis occurred in mostly female patients.

V was pared by 5 bases and J by 2 bases, with 9 bases between. The CDR3 is made up of 13 amino acids. CDR1 and CDR2 (germline): MDHEN, SYDVKM. Individual cDNA molecules received unique molecular identifiers in the library. MiXCR was run by TCRdb on the RACE reads, yielding one entry per CDR3 protein. This table has fewer than 300,000 distinct CDR3 sequences, about 7.7% appearing once. Study results and limitations: Expanded TCRs formed significantly more large CDR3 similarity clusters than controls.

The table lists this clonotype with many counts. Its antigen is undetermined. This sample's time point: pre-sensitization, week 0. As for treatment: therapeutic diphenylcyclopropenone sensitization with weekly scalp DPC. The clonotype was recovered from a man aged 18 to 29 with alopecia areata. Some clones in this sample may be carry-over from other donors' samples. This specimen consisted of whole blood, obtained in connection with sensitization to the hapten diphenylcyclopropenone (DPC). The chain joins TRBV28 to TRBJ2-5; possibly TRBD2 for D (6 bases). The DNA for the CDR3 is TGTGCCAGCAGTCACGGGGGTCAAGAGACCCAGTACTTC. This encodes CASSHGGQETQYF.